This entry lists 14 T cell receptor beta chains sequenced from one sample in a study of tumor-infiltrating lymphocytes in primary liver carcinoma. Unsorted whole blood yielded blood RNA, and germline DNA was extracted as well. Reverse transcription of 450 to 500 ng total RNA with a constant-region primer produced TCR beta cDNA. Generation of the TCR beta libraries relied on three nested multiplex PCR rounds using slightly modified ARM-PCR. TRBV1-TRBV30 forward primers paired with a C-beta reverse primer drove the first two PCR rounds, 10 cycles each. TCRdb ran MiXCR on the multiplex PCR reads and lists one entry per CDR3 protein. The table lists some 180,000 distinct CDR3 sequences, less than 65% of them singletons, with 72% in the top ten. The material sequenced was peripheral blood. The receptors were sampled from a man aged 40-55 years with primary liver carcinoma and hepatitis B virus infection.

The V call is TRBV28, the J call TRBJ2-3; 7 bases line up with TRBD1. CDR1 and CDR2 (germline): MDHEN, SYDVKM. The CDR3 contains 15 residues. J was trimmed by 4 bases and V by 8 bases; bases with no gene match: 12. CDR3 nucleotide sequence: TGTGCCAGCTACGACCAGGGGGTTGGCCCAGATACGCAGTATTTT. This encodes CASYDQGVGPDTQYF.

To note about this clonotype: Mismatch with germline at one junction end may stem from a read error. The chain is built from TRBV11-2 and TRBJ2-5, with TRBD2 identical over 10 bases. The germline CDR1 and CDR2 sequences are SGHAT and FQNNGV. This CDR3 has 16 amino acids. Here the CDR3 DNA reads TGTGCCAGCACCTTAGAAATAGCGGGAGGAGCTGCAACCCAGTACTTC. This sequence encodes CASTLEIAGGAATQYF.

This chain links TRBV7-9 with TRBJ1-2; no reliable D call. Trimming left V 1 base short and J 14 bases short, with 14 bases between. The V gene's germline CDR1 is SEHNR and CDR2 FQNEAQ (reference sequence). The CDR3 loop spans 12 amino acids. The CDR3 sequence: CASSLVIGLDTF. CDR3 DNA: TGTGCCAGCAGCTTAGTCATCGGACTGGATACCTTC. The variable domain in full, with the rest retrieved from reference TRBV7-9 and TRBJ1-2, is DTGVSQNPRHKITKRGQNVTFRCDPISEHNRLYWYRQTLGQGPEFLTYFQNEAQLEKSRLLSDRFSAERPKGSFSTLEIQRTEQGDSAMYLCASSLVIGLDTFGSGTRLTVV.

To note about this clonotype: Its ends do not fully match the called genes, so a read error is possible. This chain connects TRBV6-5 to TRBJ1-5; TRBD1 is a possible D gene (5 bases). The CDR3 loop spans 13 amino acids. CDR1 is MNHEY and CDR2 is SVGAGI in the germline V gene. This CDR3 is CASNYRSDQPQHF. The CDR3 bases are TGTGCCAGCAATTACAGGAGTGATCAGCCCCAGCATTTT.

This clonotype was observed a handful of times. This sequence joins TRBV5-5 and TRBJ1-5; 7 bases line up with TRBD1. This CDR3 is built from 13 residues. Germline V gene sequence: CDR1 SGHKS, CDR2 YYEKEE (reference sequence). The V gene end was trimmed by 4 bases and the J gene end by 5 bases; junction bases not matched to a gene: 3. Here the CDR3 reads CASSGQEDQPQHF. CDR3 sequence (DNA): TGTGCCAGCAGCGGACAGGAGGATCAGCCCCAGCATTTT.

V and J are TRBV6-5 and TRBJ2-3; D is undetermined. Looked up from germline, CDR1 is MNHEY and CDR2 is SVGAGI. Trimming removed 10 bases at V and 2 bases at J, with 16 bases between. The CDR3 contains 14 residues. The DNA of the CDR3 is TGTGCCAACACCAGATCCGGGTCCACAGATACGCAGTATTTT. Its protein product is CANTRSGSTDTQYF.

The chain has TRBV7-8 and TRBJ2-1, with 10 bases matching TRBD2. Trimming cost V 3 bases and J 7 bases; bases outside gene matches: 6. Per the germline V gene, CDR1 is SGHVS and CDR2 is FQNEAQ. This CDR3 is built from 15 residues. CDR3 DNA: TGTGCCAGCAGCTTCTTAGCGGGAGGTGTTAATGAGCAGTTCTTC. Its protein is CASSFLAGGVNEQFF.

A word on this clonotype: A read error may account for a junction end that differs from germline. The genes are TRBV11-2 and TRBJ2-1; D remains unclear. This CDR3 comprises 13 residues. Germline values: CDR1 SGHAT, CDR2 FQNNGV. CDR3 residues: CASSPGYDGPHFF. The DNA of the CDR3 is TGCGCCAGCAGCCCCGGGTATGACGGCCCTCACTTCTTC.

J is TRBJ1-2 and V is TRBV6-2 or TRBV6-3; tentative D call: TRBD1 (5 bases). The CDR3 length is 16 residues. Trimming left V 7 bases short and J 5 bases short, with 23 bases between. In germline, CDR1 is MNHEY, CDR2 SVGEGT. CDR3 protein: CASKKTSSDSAYGYTF. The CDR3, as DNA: TGTGCCAGCAAGAAAACCAGTTCCGACAGCGCTTATGGCTACACCTTC.

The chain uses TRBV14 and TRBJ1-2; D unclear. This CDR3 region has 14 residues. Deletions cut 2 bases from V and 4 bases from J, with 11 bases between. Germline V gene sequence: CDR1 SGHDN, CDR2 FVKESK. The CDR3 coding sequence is TGTGCCAGCAGCCAATTTGAGACAAGCTATGGCTACACCTTC. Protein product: CASSQFETSYGYTF.

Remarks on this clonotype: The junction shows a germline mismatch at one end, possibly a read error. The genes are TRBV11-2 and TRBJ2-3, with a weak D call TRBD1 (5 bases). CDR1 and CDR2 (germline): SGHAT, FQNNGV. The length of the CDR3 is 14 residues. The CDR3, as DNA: TGTGTCAGCAGCCTGGACATGGTTACAGATACGCAGTATTTT. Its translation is CVSSLDMVTDTQYF.

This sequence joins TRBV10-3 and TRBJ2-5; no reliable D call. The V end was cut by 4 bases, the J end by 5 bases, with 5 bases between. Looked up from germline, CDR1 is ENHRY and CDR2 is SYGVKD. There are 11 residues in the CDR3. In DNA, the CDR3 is TGTGCCATCAGTGTAGGGGAGACCCAGTACTTC. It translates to CAISVGETQYF.

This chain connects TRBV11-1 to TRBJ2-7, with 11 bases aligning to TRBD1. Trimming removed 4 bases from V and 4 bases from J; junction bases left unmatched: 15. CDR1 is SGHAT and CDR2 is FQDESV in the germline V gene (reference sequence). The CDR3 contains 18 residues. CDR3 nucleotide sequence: TGTGCCAGCAGCTCCGGACAGGGGGCAGCGGGAGGCCCATACGAGCAGTACTTC. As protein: CASSSGQGAAGGPYEQYF.

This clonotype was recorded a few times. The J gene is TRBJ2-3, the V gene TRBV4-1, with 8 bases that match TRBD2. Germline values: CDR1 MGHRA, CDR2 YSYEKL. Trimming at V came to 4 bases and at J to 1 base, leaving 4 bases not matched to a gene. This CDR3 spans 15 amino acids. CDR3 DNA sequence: TGCGCCAGCAGCCGATTTAGCGGGGGCACAGATACGCAGTATTTT. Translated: CASSRFSGGTDTQYF.